The 30 T cell receptor beta chains in this list originate from one sample, sequenced in a study of T and B cells in COVID-19 patients. Multiplex PCR with BIOMED2 TRB-A/B primer pools amplified TRB rearrangements. MiXCR, applied by TCRdb to the multiplex PCR reads, yields one record per CDR3 protein. This sample has tens of thousands of distinct CDR3 sequences, with around 30% found just once. Blood genomic DNA input for TRB amplification was about 220-500 ng. The sample taken for sequencing was blood. All receptors come from a human donor who had recovered from COVID-19.

V gene TRBV5-1 combines with J gene TRBJ2-5, with D possibly matching TRBD2 (6 bases). The germline gives CDR1 SGHRS, CDR2 YFSETQ. The CDR3 spans 14 residues. The ends were cut back, 2 bases at V and 2 bases at J, with 10 bases in the middle. The CDR3 protein is CASSFGAGQETQYF. CDR3 bases: TGCGCCAGCAGCTTTGGGGCGGGGCAAGAGACCCAGTACTTC. Full variable domain (outside the CDR3, taken from reference TRBV5-1 and TRBJ2-5): KAGVTQTPRYLIKTRGQQVTLSCSPISGHRSVSWYQQTPGQGLQFLFEYFSETQRNKGNFPGRFSGRQFSNSRSEMNVSTLELGDSALYLCASSFGAGQETQYFGPGTRLLVL.

This sequence joins TRBV12-3 or TRBV12-4 and TRBJ1-1, with 7 bases fitting TRBD1. The CDR3 runs 14 residues. The ends lost 8 bases at V and 7 bases at J; junction bases unmatched: 13. The chain's CDR3 is CASGGRQGESEAFF. As DNA, the CDR3 is TGTGCCAGCGGAGGCCGACAGGGAGAGAGTGAAGCTTTCTTT.

This clonotype was found a few times. This CDR3 reads CAYSIQGTSNQPQHF. The CDR3 nucleotides read TGTGCCTACTCAATACAGGGAACTAGCAATCAGCCCCAGCATTTT. The chain carries TRBV30 and TRBJ1-5, with a weak D call TRBD1 (6 bases). This CDR3 comprises 15 residues. Germline V gene lookup returns CDR1 GTSNPN and CDR2 SVGIG (reference sequence). Trimming left V 7 bases short and J 0 bases short, with 16 bases between.

J is TRBJ2-5 and V is TRBV6-9, with D perhaps TRBD2 (6 bases). Germline CDR1 MNHGY, CDR2 SVAAGI. The ends were cut back, 3 bases at V and 5 bases at J, with 19 bases in the middle. The CDR3 covers 16 residues. The CDR3 reads CASSYALALKVETQYF. DNA of the CDR3: TGTGCCAGCAGTTACGCGCTAGCGCTTAAGGTTGAGACCCAGTACTTC.

This clonotype was picked up a small number of times. V gene TRBV10-3 combines with J gene TRBJ2-3; no definite D call. Trimming cost V 3 bases and J 6 bases, with 19 bases left between them. The germline CDR1 and CDR2 sequences are ENHRY and SYGVKD. This CDR3 region has 16 residues. CDR3 in amino acids: CAISEGFATGWDTQYF. The DNA for the CDR3 is TGTGCCATCAGTGAAGGGTTCGCAACTGGTTGGGATACGCAGTATTTT.

This clonotype was observed a handful of times. This sequence joins TRBV6-1 and TRBJ1-5, with TRBD1 identical over 8 bases. The CDR3 contains 15 residues. J was trimmed by 4 bases and V by 3 bases; bases with no gene match: 5. CDR1 and CDR2 from the germline V gene are MNHNS and SASEGT. DNA of the CDR3: TGTGCCAGCAGTGACCTAGGACAGGGAAATCAGCCCCAGCATTTT. It is translated as CASSDLGQGNQPQHF.

Judged by abundance, this clonotype is medium-sized. The chain employs TRBV30 and TRBJ2-3; D remains unclear. This CDR3 is 15 amino acids long. The V end was cut by 2 bases, the J end by 2 bases, with 14 bases between. Per germline, CDR1 GTSNPN and CDR2 SVGIG (reference sequence). CDR3 in amino acids: CAWSSAASFTDTQYF. CDR3 DNA sequence: TGTGCCTGGAGTTCGGCGGCGAGTTTCACAGATACGCAGTATTTT.

This clonotype was counted only a few times. CDR3 nucleotides: TGTGCTAGTGGTGCGCCGTCCGGGGAGCTGTTTTTT. Encoded protein: CASGAPSGELFF. The chain joins TRBV12-5 to TRBJ2-2; no clear D. The ends were cut back, 5 bases at V and 6 bases at J, with 7 bases in the middle. Per germline, CDR1 LGHNT and CDR2 FRNRAP. This CDR3 contains 12 residues. Combining the CDR3 with reference TRBV12-5 and TRBJ2-2 gives the whole variable domain DARVTQTPRHKVTEMGQEVTMRCQPILGHNTVFWYRQTMMQGLELLAYFRNRAPLDDSGMPKDRFSAEMPDATLATLKIQPSEPRDSAVYFCASGAPSGELFFGEGSRLTVL.

This clonotype is judged medium-sized (0.01 to 0.1%). The chain employs TRBV29-1 and TRBJ2-2; D remains ambiguous. V gave up 5 bases and J gave up 0 bases, with 7 bases separating them. The CDR3 is made up of 13 amino acids. Germline V gene data show CDR1 as SQVTM and CDR2 as ANQGSEA. The DNA of the CDR3 is TGCAGCGTTTTGTCATCGAACACCGGGGAGCTGTTTTTT. This codes for CSVLSSNTGELFF.

This clonotype is medium-sized. The chain joins TRBV29-1 to TRBJ2-1; possibly TRBD2 for D (6 bases). This CDR3 has 13 amino acids. CDR1 and CDR2 from the germline V gene are SQVTM and ANQGSEA. Trimming left V 6 bases short and J 1 base short, with 10 bases between. The CDR3 DNA reads as TGCAGCGTCCGGGACTCGTCCTACAATGAGCAGTTCTTC. Protein product: CSVRDSSYNEQFF.

This sequence joins TRBV18 and TRBJ1-1; D call uncertain. This CDR3 has 15 amino acids. Germline-derived CDR1 and CDR2 are KGHSH and LQKENI. Trimming took off 0 bases at V and 4 bases at J, with 12 bases between the two ends. In DNA, the CDR3 is TGTGCCAGCTCACCACCTACAGTGGCGGGCACTGAAGCTTTCTTT. Translating gives CASSPPTVAGTEAFF.

At least ten counts were recorded for this clonotype. The chain is built from TRBV19 and TRBJ2-1; the D call may be TRBD1 or TRBD2 (5 bases each). V was pared by 3 bases and J by 8 bases, with 11 bases between. The length of the CDR3 is 13 residues. From germline, CDR1 is LNHDA and CDR2 SQIVND (reference sequence). CDR3 protein: CASSIGGGDEQFF. The CDR3 region has the DNA TGTGCCAGTAGTATTGGTGGGGGAGATGAGCAGTTCTTC.

The gene calls are TRBV12-3 or TRBV12-4 and TRBJ2-5; no definite D call. The CDR3 runs 15 residues. In nucleotides, the CDR3 is TGTGCTAGTGGCCGGGTAGGGATCGGCCAAGAGACCCAGTACTTC. This gives the protein CASGRVGIGQETQYF.

The chain carries TRBV19 and TRBJ1-4, with 9 bases fitting TRBD1. The CDR3 runs 18 residues. CDR1 LNHDA and CDR2 SQIVND come from the germline V gene (reference sequence). Trimming at V came to 5 bases and at J to 0 bases, leaving 10 bases not matched to a gene. The CDR3 region has the DNA TGTGCCAGTAGTTTCCGGACAGGGGCCCCCTCAACTAATGAAAAACTGTTTTTT. The encoded protein is CASSFRTGAPSTNEKLFF.

A few counts support this clonotype. This chain connects TRBV6-5 to TRBJ1-2, with 9 bases matching TRBD1. V was pared by 7 bases and J by 4 bases, with 13 bases of the junction left unmatched. This CDR3 spans 16 amino acids. Per germline, CDR1 MNHEY and CDR2 SVGAGI. The CDR3 loop is CASKPPGTGKAYGYTF. CDR3 nucleotides: TGTGCCAGCAAGCCCCCCGGGACAGGGAAGGCCTATGGCTACACCTTC.

The gene calls are TRBV11-1 and TRBJ2-2, with D hard to call. CDR1 is SGHAT and CDR2 is FQDESV in the germline V gene (reference sequence). The CDR3 runs to 14 residues. V lost 4 bases to trimming and J lost 6 bases, with 12 bases between them. In DNA form, the CDR3 reads TGTGCCAGCAGCTCACCTCCTAGATCCGGGGAGCTGTTTTTT. Translation gives CASSSPPRSGELFF.

As DNA, the CDR3 is TGTGCCAGTACTCTCAGGGGACAGGGACAAGAGACCCAGTACTTC. It translates to CASTLRGQGQETQYF. V is TRBV19 and J is TRBJ2-5, with 9 nucleotides matching TRBD1. Germline lookup yields CDR1 LNHDA and CDR2 SQIVND (reference sequence). V was pared by 7 bases and J by 2 bases, with 8 bases of the junction left unmatched. CDR3 length equals 15 residues.

This clonotype was observed a handful of times. V gene TRBV19 combines with J gene TRBJ1-2; possible D gene TRBD1, 5 bases. Trimming cost V 3 bases and J 4 bases, with 21 bases left between them. This CDR3 has 17 amino acids. Germline V gene data show CDR1 as LNHDA and CDR2 as SQIVND (reference sequence). As DNA, the CDR3 is TGTGCCAGTAGTATTTACAGCCCTCTTGGGGGTTTCTATGGCTACACCTTC. Protein: CASSIYSPLGGFYGYTF.

J is TRBJ2-3 and V is TRBV18; 8 bases agree with TRBD2. Unmatched junction bases numbered 1, after V lost 4 bases and J lost 1 base. The CDR3 consists of 14 residues. Germline loops: CDR1 KGHSH, CDR2 LQKENI. CDR3 protein: CASSQAGGTDTQYF. The CDR3 DNA is TGTGCCAGCTCACAAGCGGGGGGCACAGATACGCAGTATTTT. Full variable domain (remainder filled in from reference TRBV18 and TRBJ2-3): NAGVMQNPRHLVRRRGQEARLRCSPMKGHSHVYWYRQLPEEGLKFMVYLQKENIIDESGMPKERFSAEFPKEGPSILRIQQVVRGDSAAYFCASSQAGGTDTQYFGPGTRLTVL.

The V gene is TRBV11-1, the J gene TRBJ2-5; D not resolved. The CDR3 loop spans 11 amino acids. V lost 3 bases and J 5 bases, leaving 4 bases between the germline ends. The germline gives CDR1 SGHAT, CDR2 FQDESV (reference sequence). The CDR3 bases are TGTGCCAGCAGCTTGGCGGAGACCCAGTACTTC. Its protein is CASSLAETQYF.

The sample holds many counts of this clonotype. The V call is TRBV29-1, the J call TRBJ1-2; D remains ambiguous. The V end was cut by 4 bases, the J end by 8 bases, with 11 bases between. Germline V CDR1 and CDR2: SQVTM, ANQGSEA. The CDR3 length is 11 residues. CDR3 amino acids: CSVGTSLGYTF. The CDR3 nucleotides read TGCAGCGTTGGAACCTCGTTAGGCTACACCTTC.

The chain uses TRBV30 and TRBJ1-5, with no clear D. This CDR3 has 12 amino acids. Trimming shortened V by 3 bases and J by 7 bases, and 10 bases separated the two germline ends. CDR1 is GTSNPN, CDR2 SVGIG, per germline (reference sequence). CDR3 loop: CAWRNVGQPQHF. The CDR3 nucleotides are TGTGCCTGGAGGAACGTAGGACAGCCCCAGCATTTT.

The CDR3 bases are TGCGCCAGCAGCATGACAGGGGAAGAGCAGTTCTTC. Protein product: CASSMTGEEQFF. V gene TRBV5-1 combines with J gene TRBJ2-1; 8 nucleotides match TRBD1. The germline V gene has CDR1 SGHRS and CDR2 YFSETQ. The CDR3 totals 12 residues. V lost 4 bases, J lost 10 bases, and 4 bases stayed unmatched.

This clonotype was recorded many times. The V call is TRBV19, the J call TRBJ1-2, with 8 bases identical to TRBD1. The germline V gene has CDR1 LNHDA and CDR2 SQIVND (reference sequence). J gave up 6 bases and V 3 bases, and 15 bases lay outside the gene matches. This CDR3 region has 17 residues. As DNA, the CDR3 is TGTGCCAGTAGTATCATCGAAGGACAGGGCGGCAGGGATGGCTACACCTTC. Translation: CASSIIEGQGGRDGYTF. Supplemented by reference TRBV19 and TRBJ1-2, the full variable domain reads DGGITQSPKYLFRKEGQNVTLSCEQNLNHDAMYWYRQDPGQGLRLIYYSQIVNDFQKGDIAEGYSVSREKKESFPLTVTSAQKNPTAFYLCASSIIEGQGGRDGYTFGSGTRLTVV.

CDR3 DNA sequence: TGTGCCAGCAGTTTACAGATCTCGGGTAATTCACCCCTCCACTTT. Amino acids: CASSLQISGNSPLHF. The chain has TRBV27 and TRBJ1-6; D remains ambiguous. The CDR3 is 15 residues long. Looked up from germline, CDR1 is MNHEY and CDR2 is SMNVEV (reference sequence). Trimming removed 2 bases at V and 6 bases at J, with 11 bases between.

By share of the sample, this clonotype is medium-sized. V gene TRBV29-1 combines with J gene TRBJ2-7, with 9 bases matching TRBD2. The V gene end was trimmed by 4 bases and the J gene end by 6 bases; junction bases not matched to a gene: 16. The CDR3 has 16 amino acids. Germline V gene sequence: CDR1 SQVTM, CDR2 ANQGSEA. The CDR3 DNA reads TGCAGCGTTGGATTGTGGGCCGGGACTAGCCTCCTCGAGCAGTACTTC. It yields the protein CSVGLWAGTSLLEQYF.

This chain links TRBV6-2 or TRBV6-3 with TRBJ2-7, with 10 bases identical to TRBD1. Germline CDR1 is MNHEY and CDR2 is SVGEGT. CDR3 length: 16 residues. CDR3 sequence: CVSSPPPGTGAYEQYF. The CDR3 DNA follows: TGTGTTAGCAGTCCACCCCCCGGGACAGGGGCCTACGAGCAGTACTTC.

This clonotype has only one observation. The junction differs from germline at one of its ends, possibly a read error. This sequence joins TRBV7-6 and TRBJ2-1, with D possibly TRBD2 on 5 matching bases. Looked up from germline, CDR1 is SGHVS and CDR2 is FNYEAQ. The CDR3 runs 14 residues. In DNA, the CDR3 is TGTGCTAGCAGTTTGGACTGGACCTACAATGAGCAGTTCTTC. This encodes CASSLDWTYNEQFF. The entire variable domain, with the rest obtained from reference TRBV7-6 and TRBJ2-1, is as follows: GAGVSQSPRYKVTKRGQDVALRCDPISGHVSLYWYRQALGQGPEFLTYFNYEAQQDKSGLPNDRFSAERPEGSISTLTIQRTEQRDSAMYRCASSLDWTYNEQFFGPGTRLTVL.

The chain combines TRBV27 with TRBJ2-7; D may be TRBD1 or TRBD2 (6 bases each). V was clipped by 5 bases and J by 5 bases, with 16 bases between them. Germline V lookup: CDR1 MNHEY, CDR2 SMNVEV (reference sequence). The CDR3 is 14 residues long. The CDR3 reads CASSEGRGLDEQYF. The CDR3 DNA reads TGTGCCAGCAGTGAGGGCCGGGGGCTGGACGAGCAGTACTTC.

The chain links TRBV18 to TRBJ2-5; perhaps TRBD1 as D (6 bases). The CDR3 runs 13 residues. Per germline, CDR1 KGHSH and CDR2 LQKENI. V lost 3 bases and J 1 base, leaving 6 bases between the germline ends. The CDR3 region is CASSPTGQETQYF. The CDR3 DNA reads TGTGCCAGCTCACCGACAGGCCAAGAGACCCAGTACTTC.